These 4 T cell receptor beta chains originate from one sample sequenced in a study of shared clonotypes between healthy human individuals. Some clones are missing from TCRdb's copy, which holds only in-frame ones; the method was immunoSEQ multiplex PCR. The table shows 470,000 or so clones, with approximately 80% occurring only once. Material: PBMCs. The receptors here all came from a woman between 40 and 50 years old in good health. Some clones in this sample may be carry-over from other donors' samples.

Turning to this clone: A much larger clone lies one base from this, so it may be a read error. V usage is TRBV7-9 and J usage is TRBJ2-3; 14 bases fit TRBD2. In germline, CDR1 is SEHNR, CDR2 FQNEAQ (reference sequence). The CDR3 is made up of 16 amino acids. V lost 3 bases, J lost 1 base, and 0 bases stayed unmatched. The CDR3 here is CASSLGLAGGTDTQYF. In DNA form, the CDR3 reads TGTGCCAGCAGCTTGGGACTAGCGGGAGGCACAGATACGCAGTATTTT.

This rearrangement joins TRBV6-1 to TRBJ1-2, with TRBD1 identical over 9 bases. CDR3 length: 14 amino acids. The V segment lost 6 bases and the J segment 4 bases; nucleotides outside the gene matches: 6. The germline V gene has CDR1 MNHNS and CDR2 SASEGT. The CDR3 protein is CASRSQGAVYGYTF. The CDR3 region has the DNA TGTGCCAGCAGGTCACAGGGGGCGGTCTATGGCTACACCTTC.

This clone was recorded only once. The chain links TRBV4-1 to TRBJ1-2, with TRBD1 matching over 9 bases. Germline loops: CDR1 MGHRA, CDR2 YSYEKL. The CDR3 is 14 amino acids. The junction had 6 bases not matched to a gene; V was cut back by 5 bases and J by 5 bases. In DNA, the CDR3 is TGCGCCAGCAGCAATCCGGGACAGGGTTATGGCTACACCTTC. This sequence encodes CASSNPGQGYGYTF.

A single count supports this clone. The DNA for the CDR3 is TGTGCCAGCAGTTACACCGACTATAACACCGGGGAGCTGTTTTTT. Residues: CASSYTDYNTGELFF. The chain couples TRBV6-5 to TRBJ2-2, with D perhaps matching TRBD2 (5 bases). With 2 bases removed from V and 2 bases from J, the gap between germline ends came to 9 bases. CDR1 and CDR2 (germline): MNHEY, SVGAGI. This CDR3 spans 15 amino acids.